What follows are 32 T cell receptor beta chains derived from one specimen sequenced in a study of blood T cell repertoires in COVID-19. TCRdb's table, derived via immunoSEQ multiplex PCR, lists solely in-frame clones and lacks some. Here the sample spans about 50,000 clones, 90% being singletons. The sample taken for sequencing was peripheral blood. These receptors were taken from a human donor in a cohort sampled during active COVID-19.

Comment on this clone: The sample holds other DNA sequences that translate to the same CDR3. The rearrangement uses TRBV6-5 and TRBJ2-2; D possibly corresponds to TRBD1 (6 bases). This CDR3 has 15 amino acids. Germline V gene sequence: CDR1 MNHEY, CDR2 SVGAGI. V was clipped by 8 bases and J by 2 bases, with 15 bases between them. The CDR3 sequence: CASRRTVSNTGELFF. The DNA for the CDR3 is TGTGCCAGCCGGAGGACAGTTTCAAACACCGGGGAGCTGTTTTTT.

The gene calls are TRBV6-5 and TRBJ2-5; 8 bases fit TRBD1. V lost 6 bases and J lost 3; bases outside the gene matches: 6. The CDR3 spans 14 residues. Germline values: CDR1 MNHEY, CDR2 SVGAGI. The CDR3 DNA follows: TGTGCCAGCAGCCAGGACAGGGCCAAAGAGACCCAGTACTTC. Protein product: CASSQDRAKETQYF.

The gene calls are TRBV4-3 and TRBJ1-2; D gene unclear. CDR1 LGHNA and CDR2 YSLEER come from the germline V gene. Deletions cut 0 bases from V and 0 bases from J, with 17 bases between. The CDR3 has 18 amino acids. The CDR3, as DNA: TGCGCCAGCAGCCAAGAGGCCTCGAACGGGATAGCTAACTATGGCTACACCTTC. Its translation: CASSQEASNGIANYGYTF.

J is TRBJ1-5 and V is TRBV18; TRBD1 might be the D (6 bases). Trimming removed 3 bases at V and 6 bases at J, with 15 bases between. Germline CDR1 is KGHSH and CDR2 is LQKENI. This CDR3 contains 15 residues. CDR3 in DNA: TGTGCCAGCTCACCCCTAAACAGGGTTGGTCAGCCCCAGCATTTT. This encodes CASSPLNRVGQPQHF. Full variable domain (remainder filled in from reference TRBV18 and TRBJ1-5): NAGVMQNPRHLVRRRGQEARLRCSPMKGHSHVYWYRQLPEEGLKFMVYLQKENIIDESGMPKERFSAEFPKEGPSILRIQQVVRGDSAAYFCASSPLNRVGQPQHFGDGTRLSIL.

This clone appeared once. The rearrangement uses TRBV7-2 and TRBJ2-5; 8 bases map to TRBD2. The CDR3 has 16 residues. V trimming: 5 bases; J trimming: 5 bases; junction bases outside the gene matches: 13. Per germline, CDR1 SGHTA and CDR2 FQGNSA. The CDR3 coding sequence is TGTGCCAGCAGCGCCTATGGCGGGAGGTTTTTTGAGACCCAGTACTTC. It specifies CASSAYGGRFFETQYF.

The CDR3 region has the DNA TGCGCCAGCAGCCAAGGGTCGGGTATGAACACTGAAGCTTTCTTT. Translation: CASSQGSGMNTEAFF. The rearrangement joins TRBV4-3 to TRBJ1-1; D call uncertain. Germline values: CDR1 LGHNA, CDR2 YSLEER. Trimming cost V 1 base and J 0 bases, with 9 bases left between them. The CDR3 has 15 amino acids.

The J gene is TRBJ2-5, the V gene TRBV3-1 (or the pseudogene TRBV3-2); 12 positions match TRBD2. The CDR3 has 14 amino acids. Germline V gene sequence: CDR1 LGHDT, CDR2 YNNKEL (reference sequence). Trimming cost V 5 bases and J 4 bases; bases outside gene matches: 2. CDR3 sequence: CASSSLAGGETQYF. CDR3 in DNA: TGTGCCAGCAGCTCACTAGCGGGAGGAGAGACCCAGTACTTC.

This sequence joins TRBV6-1 and TRBJ1-4; D possibly corresponds to TRBD1 (5 bases). The CDR3 runs 14 residues. The V and J ends lost 3 bases and 8 bases respectively, with 13 bases between them. The V gene's germline CDR1 is MNHNS and CDR2 SASEGT. The CDR3 region has the DNA TGTGCCAGCAGTGAGTGGGGGGTCGGGGAAAAACTGTTTTTT. It encodes CASSEWGVGEKLFF.

This clone was counted a few times. The rearrangement uses TRBV6-4 and TRBJ1-1; D perhaps matches TRBD1 (6 bases). Germline V gives CDR1 MRHNA, CDR2 SNTAGT. CDR3 length equals 13 residues. Trimming removed 6 bases from V and 1 base from J, with 9 bases in between. The CDR3 DNA is TGTGCCAGCAGGGGACACCCGAACACTGAAGCTTTCTTT. As protein: CASRGHPNTEAFF.

This sequence joins TRBV24-1 and TRBJ1-1; the D is unclear. Germline values: CDR1 KGHDR, CDR2 SFDVKD. The CDR3 contains 13 residues. Deletions cut 2 bases from V and 3 bases from J, with 6 bases between. DNA for the CDR3: TGTGCCACCAGTGATTCGGGTTACACTGAAGCTTTCTTT. This gives the protein CATSDSGYTEAFF.

This clone was recorded once. The CDR3 protein is CASSVAAGGYNEQFF. The CDR3 DNA follows: TGTGCCAGCAGCGTAGCAGCGGGAGGCTACAATGAGCAGTTCTTC. This chain links TRBV9 with TRBJ2-1; 9 nucleotides align to TRBD2. This CDR3 has 15 amino acids. V lost 0 bases to trimming and J lost 3 bases; unmatched junction nucleotides: 1. CDR1 and CDR2 from the germline V gene are SGDLS and YYNGEE.

The gene calls are TRBV6-2 or TRBV6-3 and TRBJ1-5; D remains unclear. The length of the CDR3 is 15 residues. Trimming removed 6 bases at V and 4 bases at J, with 16 bases between. Germline V gene lookup returns CDR1 MNHEY and CDR2 SVGEGT. The CDR3 DNA reads TGTGCCAGCAGCCCACCTACCTCCTTAAATCAGCCCCAGCATTTT. Residues: CASSPPTSLNQPQHF.

The rearrangement links TRBV25-1 to TRBJ1-6, with no clear D. This CDR3 is 16 amino acids long. From germline, CDR1 is MGHDK and CDR2 SYGVNS. V shed 1 base and J shed 8 bases, with 15 bases lying between them. The CDR3 reads CASSESEASWDSPLHF. In nucleotides, the CDR3 is TGTGCCAGCAGTGAATCGGAGGCCTCCTGGGATTCACCCCTCCACTTT.

The DNA of the CDR3 is TGTGCCAGCAGTACTCGGACGGCAGGGGGCCACGAGCAGTACTTC. Translation gives CASSTRTAGGHEQYF. The chain combines TRBV25-1 with TRBJ2-7; 8 nucleotides line up with TRBD1. The CDR3 runs 15 residues. Germline CDR1 is MGHDK and CDR2 is SYGVNS. The V and J ends lost 5 bases and 5 bases, in that order; junction bases with no gene match: 11.

The V and J genes are TRBV15 and TRBJ2-5; D remains ambiguous. V was trimmed by 3 bases and J by 2 bases, leaving 7 bases between them. Germline CDR1 LNHNV, CDR2 YYDKDF (reference sequence). The CDR3 has 13 amino acids. In DNA form, the CDR3 reads TGTGCCACCAGCAGGACTGATCAAGAGACCCAGTACTTC. The encoded protein is CATSRTDQETQYF.

The CDR3 region has the DNA TGTGCCAGCAACAACGGGGATTCACCCCTCCACTTT. It is translated as CASNNGDSPLHF. The rearrangement joins TRBV7-2 to TRBJ1-6; D is unclear. CDR3 length: 12 amino acids. The germline gives CDR1 SGHTA, CDR2 FQGNSA. Trimming stripped 7 bases from V and 8 bases from J, with 9 bases between.

A single count supports this clone. The CDR3 DNA sequence: TGTGCCAGCAAAGGACAGGGGGCGGCTGGCTACACCTTC. This codes for CASKGQGAAGYTF. This chain connects TRBV12-3 or TRBV12-4 to TRBJ1-2, with 11 bases lining up with TRBD1. The CDR3 is made up of 13 amino acids. Losses at the gene ends were 7 bases for V and 7 bases for J; bases not matched to a gene: 5.

The V gene is TRBV15, the J gene TRBJ2-2; unclear D gene. Germline V gives CDR1 LNHNV, CDR2 YYDKDF (reference sequence). The CDR3 runs to 12 residues. Between the trimmed V and J ends, which lost 0 bases and 7 bases, there was a span of 3 bases. This CDR3 is CATSRDNGELFF. The CDR3 DNA reads as TGTGCCACCAGCAGAGATAACGGGGAGCTGTTTTTT.

CDR3 in amino acids: CASSYPRESLRDEQYF. The CDR3 DNA reads as TGTGCCAGCAGTTACCCAAGGGAGTCTTTAAGAGACGAGCAGTACTTC. The rearrangement joins TRBV6-2 or TRBV6-3 to TRBJ2-7; D possibly corresponds to TRBD2 (5 bases). The V end lost 2 bases, the J end lost 5 bases, and 19 bases lay between the germline ends. This CDR3 is built from 16 residues. Germline V lookup: CDR1 MNHEY, CDR2 SVGEGT.

The V call is TRBV2, the J call TRBJ1-6, with D hard to call. The CDR3 contains 12 residues. Germline loops: CDR1 SNHLY, CDR2 FYNNEI. With 6 bases removed from V and 14 bases from J, the gap between germline ends came to 14 bases. CDR3 sequence: CASSPRSIALHF. CDR3 DNA sequence: TGTGCCAGCAGCCCGCGAAGCATAGCCCTCCACTTT.

The rearrangement links TRBV19 to TRBJ2-1; 7 bases match TRBD2. V trimming: 7 bases; J trimming: 5 bases; junction bases outside the gene matches: 8. Germline V gives CDR1 LNHDA, CDR2 SQIVND (reference sequence). The CDR3 sequence is 14 residues long. The CDR3 DNA is TGTGCCAGTAAATGGTCTAGCGGCCACAATGAGCAGTTCTTC. It yields the protein CASKWSSGHNEQFF. Together with reference TRBV19 and TRBJ2-1, the CDR3 gives the full variable domain: DGGITQSPKYLFRKEGQNVTLSCEQNLNHDAMYWYRQDPGQGLRLIYYSQIVNDFQKGDIAEGYSVSREKKESFPLTVTSAQKNPTAFYLCASKWSSGHNEQFFGPGTRLTVL.

J is TRBJ1-5 and V is TRBV19; 8 positions match TRBD1. Germline-derived CDR1 and CDR2 are LNHDA and SQIVND (reference sequence). The CDR3 sequence is 13 residues long. V trimming: 4 bases; J trimming: 9 bases; junction bases outside the gene matches: 5. CDR3 sequence: CASSTQGAGPQHF. CDR3 sequence (DNA): TGTGCCAGTAGTACCCAGGGGGCAGGGCCCCAGCATTTT.

The CDR3 here is CASSLLREGHEQFF. Written as DNA, the CDR3 is TGTGCCAGCAGCTTACTGCGGGAGGGCCATGAGCAGTTCTTC. The chain employs TRBV11-2 and TRBJ2-1; TRBD2 agrees at 9 bases. Germline lookup yields CDR1 SGHAT and CDR2 FQNNGV. CDR3 size: 14 residues. V trimming: 2 bases; J trimming: 8 bases; junction bases outside the gene matches: 4.

V gene TRBV29-1 combines with J gene TRBJ2-1, with 7 bases that match TRBD2. Germline assignment: CDR1 SQVTM and CDR2 ANQGSEA. With V trimmed by 4 bases and J by 3 bases, 9 bases remained unmatched. This CDR3 spans 15 amino acids. CDR3 nucleotides: TGCAGCGTTGCCCCGGCTCAGCGGGGCTACAATGAGCAGTTCTTC. Translated: CSVAPAQRGYNEQFF.

The chain couples TRBV7-2 to TRBJ1-1; perhaps TRBD1 as D (5 bases). The CDR3 runs to 16 residues. Germline V gene sequence: CDR1 SGHTA, CDR2 FQGNSA. Trimming cost V 1 base and J 8 bases, with 20 bases left between them. CDR3 sequence (DNA): TGTGCCAGCAGCTTAGAGGGAGTTTGGGGGGAGGCGGAAGCTTTCTTT. This gives the protein CASSLEGVWGEAEAFF.

The chain employs TRBV4-2 and TRBJ2-2; TRBD2 agrees at 7 bases. The germline CDR1 and CDR2 sequences are LGHNA and YNFKEQ. The CDR3 is made up of 17 amino acids. V was clipped by 1 base and J by 0 bases; unmatched bases: 5. CDR3 bases: TGTGCCAGCAGCCAAGTTTCGGGACTACCGAACACCGGGGAGCTGTTTTTT. This encodes CASSQVSGLPNTGELFF.

The chain combines TRBV5-1 with TRBJ2-5; TRBD1 agrees at 9 bases. V was pared by 6 bases and J by 2 bases, with 5 bases of the junction left unmatched. The germline V gene has CDR1 SGHRS and CDR2 YFSETQ. The CDR3 is made up of 14 amino acids. The DNA of the CDR3 is TGCGCCAGCACCGTTGACAGGGGGCAAGAGACCCAGTACTTC. Protein product: CASTVDRGQETQYF.

This chain uses TRBV12-3 or TRBV12-4 with TRBJ2-5, with D possibly TRBD2 on 5 matching bases. The V end was cut by 5 bases, the J end by 5 bases, with 12 bases between. The CDR3 is 13 residues long. CDR3 protein: CASSRFRGETQYF. The CDR3 region has the DNA TGTGCCAGCAGTCGTTTTAGAGGGGAGACCCAGTACTTC.

V gene TRBV6-6 combines with J gene TRBJ2-7, with TRBD2 as a possible D gene (6 bases). The CDR3 is 13 residues long. V was clipped by 8 bases and J by 7 bases, with 18 bases between them. The germline CDR1 and CDR2 sequences are MNHNY and SVGAGI (reference sequence). CDR3 loop: CASLVTNAGEQYF. DNA for the CDR3: TGTGCCAGCTTGGTCACGAATGCGGGGGAGCAGTACTTC.

The J gene is TRBJ2-3, the V gene TRBV19, with a tentative D call TRBD2 (5 bases). The CDR3 has 12 amino acids. The V and J ends lost 5 bases and 4 bases respectively, with 7 bases between them. The germline gives CDR1 LNHDA, CDR2 SQIVND (reference sequence). The CDR3 bases are TGTGCCAGTAGTCCTAGCCCAGATACGCAGTATTTT. Protein product: CASSPSPDTQYF. Together with reference TRBV19 and TRBJ2-3, the CDR3 gives the full variable domain: DGGITQSPKYLFRKEGQNVTLSCEQNLNHDAMYWYRQDPGQGLRLIYYSQIVNDFQKGDIAEGYSVSREKKESFPLTVTSAQKNPTAFYLCASSPSPDTQYFGPGTRLTVL.

The genes are TRBV19 and TRBJ1-5, with no clear D. From germline, CDR1 is LNHDA and CDR2 SQIVND (reference sequence). V lost 3 bases and J 3 bases, leaving 12 bases between the germline ends. This CDR3 has 15 amino acids. The CDR3 region has the DNA TGTGCCAGTAGTATGGCGGGGTCCTTCAATCAGCCCCAGCATTTT. Amino acids: CASSMAGSFNQPQHF.

Only one count was recorded for this clone. The CDR3 DNA reads TGTGCCAGCTCACCTGGGGAGCCTGGAAACACCATATATTTT. Protein sequence: CASSPGEPGNTIYF. The chain links TRBV18 to TRBJ1-3; D unclear. There are 14 residues in the CDR3. The germline V gene encodes CDR1 KGHSH and CDR2 LQKENI. The V end was cut by 3 bases, the J end by 2 bases, with 8 bases between.